The rows below give T cell receptor beta chains drawn from one sample of a study of beta chain features in type 1 diabetes. The data were produced by immunoSEQ multiplex PCR, yet TCRdb's version contains in-frame clones alone and is incomplete. The sample records 550,000 to 850,000 clones, around an eighth being singletons. Sequencing input: naive CD4+ T cells from blood. The origin of the receptors is a man aged 18 to 29 with type 1 diabetes. The CDR3 runs from the conserved cysteine through the conserved F or W. A D gene is named only where the DNA matches it firmly. Size values are once, few and many counts, or a class for expanded clones, and some rows have none.

j_call d_call v_call clone_size cdr3_aa cdr3_nt
TRBJ1-4 - TRBV2 few CASSVRGENEKLFF TGTGCCAGCAGTGTACGGGGGGAGAATGAAAAACTGTTTTTT
TRBJ2-5 - TRBV5-4 - CASSSTGTETQYF TGTGCCAGCAGCTCTACAGGGACAGAGACCCAGTACTTC
TRBJ2-1 TRBD2 TRBV11-2 - CASSPLGLAHYYNEQFF TGTGCCAGCAGCCCGCTGGGACTAGCGCACTACTACAATGAGCAGTTCTTC
TRBJ2-3 - TRBV29-1 - CSVGGTPDGDTQYF TGCAGCGTTGGCGGGACTCCAGATGGGGATACGCAGTATTTT
TRBJ1-2 - TRBV7-9 few CATPGLANYGYTF TGTGCCACCCCAGGGCTAGCTAACTATGGCTACACCTTC
TRBJ1-1 TRBD1 TRBV7-9 few CASSLATGYTEAFF TGTGCCAGCAGCTTAGCGACAGGGTACACTGAAGCTTTCTTT
TRBJ2-5 - TRBV6-5 - CASSLNPGLGGETQYF TGTGCCAGCAGTTTGAACCCGGGACTGGGAGGAGAGACCCAGTACTTC
TRBJ2-2 - TRBV11-2 few CASSLGGSNTGELFF TGTGCCAGCAGCTTAGGGGGATCGAACACCGGGGAGCTGTTTTTT
TRBJ2-7 - TRBV28 - CASKTSRDEQYF TGTGCCAGCAAGACTTCGCGGGACGAGCAGTACTTC
TRBJ2-3 TRBD2 TRBV6-6 - CASEGTSGGDTQYF TGTGCCAGCGAGGGGACTAGCGGGGGGGATACGCAGTATTTT
TRBJ2-7 - TRBV6-1 few CASSGEGTSDYEQYF TGTGCCAGCAGTGGGGAGGGGACATCGGACTACGAGCAGTACTTC
TRBJ1-2 - TRBV7-9 few CASSLGRAINYGYTF TGTGCCAGCAGCTTGGGCAGGGCCATTAACTATGGCTACACCTTC
TRBJ1-2 - TRBV4-1 - CASSHGSDKFGYGYTF TGCGCCAGCAGCCACGGTTCGGACAAATTTGGCTATGGCTACACCTTC
TRBJ2-7 TRBD1 TRBV7-9 few CASSRQGSGEQYF TGTGCCAGCAGCCGACAGGGGTCGGGCGAGCAGTACTTC
TRBJ1-5 - TRBV18 few CASSPPDLLNQPQHF TGTGCCAGCTCACCACCGGATCTCCTTAATCAGCCCCAGCATTTT
TRBJ2-1 TRBD1 TRBV27 - CASSLNRGNEQFF TGTGCCAGCAGTTTAAACAGGGGCAATGAGCAGTTCTTC
TRBJ1-5 - TRBV9 few CASSRAAGHQPQHF TGTGCCAGCAGTCGGGCCGCGGGGCATCAGCCCCAGCATTTT
TRBJ1-1 TRBD1 TRBV5-1 few CASSPGTGGPEAFF TGCGCCAGCAGCCCGGGAACAGGGGGGCCTGAAGCTTTCTTT
TRBJ2-7 - TRBV2 - CASSEQEGQYF TGTGCCAGCAGTGAACAGGAAGGGCAGTACTTC
TRBJ1-6 - TRBV4-1 few CASSPYRDDNSPLHF TGCGCCAGCAGCCCCTACCGGGACGATAATTCACCCCTCCACTTT
TRBJ1-1 - TRBV30 few CAWSGVNTEAFF TGTGCCTGGAGTGGGGTCAACACTGAAGCTTTCTTT
TRBJ2-5 TRBD1 TRBV2 - CAGSGQGQETQYF TGTGCCGGCTCGGGACAGGGTCAAGAGACCCAGTACTTC
TRBJ1-2 - TRBV6-6 few CASRPPFGGYGYTF TGTGCCAGCAGGCCCCCTTTTGGAGGATATGGCTACACCTTC
TRBJ2-3 - TRBV27 - CASSLSRRDTQYF TGTGCCAGCAGTTTAAGTCGTCGGGATACGCAGTATTTT
TRBJ1-1 - TRBV19 - CASKAGLYTEAFF TGTGCCAGTAAGGCGGGCCTGTACACTGAAGCTTTCTTT
TRBJ1-2 - TRBV7-6 - CASSLVGDYGYTF TGTGCCAGCAGCTTAGTAGGGGACTATGGCTACACCTTC
TRBJ1-1 - TRBV6-1 - CASTPLIGDTEAFF TGTGCCAGCACCCCGTTAATCGGGGACACTGAAGCTTTCTTT
TRBJ1-5 TRBD1 TRBV19 few CASSGTGGNQPQHF TGTGCCAGTAGTGGGACAGGGGGAAATCAGCCCCAGCATTTT
TRBJ2-1 TRBD2 TRBV5-1 few CASSPPASGGGNEQFF TGCGCCAGCAGCCCCCCCGCTAGCGGGGGGGGGAATGAGCAGTTCTTC
TRBJ1-5 TRBD1 TRBV30 - CAWRGTGDNQPQHF TGTGCCTGGAGAGGAACAGGGGACAATCAGCCCCAGCATTTT
TRBJ1-2 - TRBV5-1 few CASSPGGPNYGYTF TGCGCCAGCAGCCCGGGAGGGCCGAACTATGGCTACACCTTC
TRBJ2-1 - TRBV19 - CASSMQNQGRYNEQFF TGTGCCAGTAGTATGCAGAATCAGGGAAGGTACAATGAGCAGTTCTTC
TRBJ2-7 - TRBV30 - CAWSARGKSYEQYF TGTGCCTGGAGTGCACGGGGGAAGTCCTACGAGCAGTACTTC
TRBJ1-2 TRBD1 TRBV19 few CASSVVGQGARGYTF TGTGCCAGTAGTGTGGTCGGACAGGGGGCGCGTGGCTACACCTTC
TRBJ2-7 TRBD1 TRBV28 few CASSLVIGTGDYEQYF TGTGCCAGCAGTTTAGTTATCGGGACAGGAGACTACGAGCAGTACTTC
TRBJ1-5 TRBD1 TRBV19 - CATQTVGQGASNQPQHF TGTGCCACCCAGACTGTTGGACAGGGGGCTAGTAATCAGCCCCAGCATTTT
TRBJ1-1 - TRBV4-1 - CASSQDWTAEAFF TGCGCCAGCAGCCAAGATTGGACAGCTGAAGCTTTCTTT
TRBJ1-1 - TRBV20-1 few CSAGGNTEAFF TGCAGTGCGGGAGGGAACACTGAAGCTTTCTTT
TRBJ2-3 TRBD2 TRBV4-2 - CASSQDWRGSTDTQYF TGTGCCAGCAGCCAAGATTGGCGGGGGAGCACAGATACGCAGTATTTT
TRBJ1-1 - TRBV6-1 - CASSVRLDTEAFF TGTGCCAGCAGTGTAAGATTGGACACTGAAGCTTTCTTT
TRBJ1-2 TRBD1 TRBV18 few CASTEDRGYGYTF TGTGCCAGCACTGAGGACAGGGGCTATGGCTACACCTTC
TRBJ1-6 - TRBV5-1 few CASSLATGGNSPLHF TGCGCCAGCAGCTTAGCAACAGGTGGAAATTCACCCCTCCACTTT
TRBJ2-7 - TRBV7-2 - CASRRGTHEQYF TGTGCCAGCAGACGAGGAACCCACGAGCAGTACTTC